The clone carrying this TCR beta chain was seen more than once but under ten times. The CDR3 has 16 residues. Trimming cost V 5 bases and J 5 bases; bases outside gene matches: 11. The germline V gene has CDR1 SEHNR and CDR2 FQNEAQ (reference sequence). Regarding time point: patch test 1, 2 weeks after DPC sensitization. Treatment reported: therapeutic diphenylcyclopropenone sensitization with weekly scalp DPC. The data were taken from a study of human T cells and chemical hapten exposure. TCRdb passed the RACE reads through MiXCR, listing each CDR3 protein once. Of approximately 71,000 distinct CDR3 sequences in the sample, about 9.4% were seen once.

Source: whole blood, taken in connection with sensitization to the hapten diphenylcyclopropenone (DPC). The rearrangement joins TRBV7-9 to TRBJ2-2; TRBD2 aligns across 7 bases. The source of this sequence is a woman between 40 and 50 years old with alopecia areata. Some clones in this sample may be carry-over from other donors' samples. Written as DNA, the CDR3 is TGTGCCAGCAGCATGGAAGTAGCGGGTGCGACCGGGGAGCTGTTTTTT. Translated: CASSMEVAGATGELFF.